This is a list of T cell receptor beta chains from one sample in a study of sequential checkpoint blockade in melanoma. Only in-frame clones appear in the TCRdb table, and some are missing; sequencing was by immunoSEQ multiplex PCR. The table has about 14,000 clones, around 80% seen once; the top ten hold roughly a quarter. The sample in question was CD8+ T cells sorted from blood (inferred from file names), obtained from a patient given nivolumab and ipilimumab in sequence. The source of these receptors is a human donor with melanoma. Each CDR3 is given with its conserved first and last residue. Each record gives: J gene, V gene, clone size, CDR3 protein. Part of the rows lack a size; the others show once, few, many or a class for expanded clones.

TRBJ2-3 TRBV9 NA CASSVGLADTDTQYF
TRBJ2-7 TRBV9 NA CASSGGSSGSRYEQYF
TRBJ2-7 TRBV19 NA CASSKSIEDRVAEQYF
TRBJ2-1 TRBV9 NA CASSGLERNNEQFF
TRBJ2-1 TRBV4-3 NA CASSQDTGAYNEQFF
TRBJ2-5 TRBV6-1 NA CASSEYGLAGYEQYF
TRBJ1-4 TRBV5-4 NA CASSFRGFATNEKLFF
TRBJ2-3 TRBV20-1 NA CSASGGPPQYF
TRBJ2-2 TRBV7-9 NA CASSLLPGELFF
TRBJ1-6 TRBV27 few CASSYMGTGRAPLHF
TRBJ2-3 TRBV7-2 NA CASRGPSTDTQYF
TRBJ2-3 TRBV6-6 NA CASIRGSYTDTQYF
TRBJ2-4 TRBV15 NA CATSRAGQGDIQYF
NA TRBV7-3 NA CASSFEPGTLTYEQYF
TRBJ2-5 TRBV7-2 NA CASGPGGAFQETQYF
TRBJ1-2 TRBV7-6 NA CASSLAGGPGYGYTF
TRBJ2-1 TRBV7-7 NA CASSPGWDEQFF
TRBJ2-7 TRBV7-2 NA CASTTPGTYEQYF
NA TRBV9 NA CASSPADSGNYEQYF
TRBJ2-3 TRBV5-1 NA CASSLGDYFIRTDTQYF
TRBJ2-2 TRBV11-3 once CASSSGVTGELFF
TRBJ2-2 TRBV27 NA CASGLGGPGELFF
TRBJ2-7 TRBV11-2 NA CASSSPWGRLYEQYF
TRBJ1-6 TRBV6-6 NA CASSSSGRPSPLHF
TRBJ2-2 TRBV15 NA CATSGTGDTGELFF
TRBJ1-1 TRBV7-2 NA CASSRGSGNTEAFF
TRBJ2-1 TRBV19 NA CASSISGGEYNEQFF
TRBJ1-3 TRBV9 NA CASSTGASSGNTIYF